This T cell receptor (beta chain) was identified during a study of T-cell reconstitution after alpha-beta-depleted transplantation in children. Study outcomes and limitations: In patients about two months after transplant, alpha-beta T cells reportedly arose from several hundred expanded graft clones. T-cell counts and diversity at one year following transplant were attributed mainly to newly produced T cells. Elevated TCRbeta diversity at day 60 was traced, in some patients, to surviving recipient T cells and thymic progenitors.

Unique molecular identifiers were incorporated during preparation of the TCRbeta library. In TCRdb, the PCR reads were re-called with MiXCR into one record per CDR3 protein. The sample has approximately 70,000 distinct CDR3 sequences; 4.9% are singletons. The sample holds many counts of this clonotype. Its antigen is undetermined. The CDR3 covers 15 residues. V was trimmed by 1 base and J by 6 bases, leaving 14 bases between them. CDR1 is SEHNR and CDR2 is FQNEAQ in the germline V gene (reference sequence). The clonotype comes from a boy under two years old who had a stem cell transplant for acute myeloid leukemia, so the T cells may come from the graft donor. The specimen was PBMCs, mostly from graft donor cells, collected 180 days after TCRalphabeta/CD19-depleted stem cell transplant. J is TRBJ2-3 and V is TRBV7-9; maybe TRBD2 (5 bases). The CDR3 region is CASSLVGLSGDTQYF. The CDR3, as DNA: TGTGCCAGCAGCTTAGTAGGCCTTTCGGGGGATACGCAGTATTTT. The full variable domain, with the rest looked up from reference TRBV7-9 and TRBJ2-3, is DTGVSQNPRHKITKRGQNVTFRCDPISEHNRLYWYRQTLGQGPEFLTYFQNEAQLEKSRLLSDRFSAERPKGSFSTLEIQRTEQGDSAMYLCASSLVGLSGDTQYFGPGTRLTVL.